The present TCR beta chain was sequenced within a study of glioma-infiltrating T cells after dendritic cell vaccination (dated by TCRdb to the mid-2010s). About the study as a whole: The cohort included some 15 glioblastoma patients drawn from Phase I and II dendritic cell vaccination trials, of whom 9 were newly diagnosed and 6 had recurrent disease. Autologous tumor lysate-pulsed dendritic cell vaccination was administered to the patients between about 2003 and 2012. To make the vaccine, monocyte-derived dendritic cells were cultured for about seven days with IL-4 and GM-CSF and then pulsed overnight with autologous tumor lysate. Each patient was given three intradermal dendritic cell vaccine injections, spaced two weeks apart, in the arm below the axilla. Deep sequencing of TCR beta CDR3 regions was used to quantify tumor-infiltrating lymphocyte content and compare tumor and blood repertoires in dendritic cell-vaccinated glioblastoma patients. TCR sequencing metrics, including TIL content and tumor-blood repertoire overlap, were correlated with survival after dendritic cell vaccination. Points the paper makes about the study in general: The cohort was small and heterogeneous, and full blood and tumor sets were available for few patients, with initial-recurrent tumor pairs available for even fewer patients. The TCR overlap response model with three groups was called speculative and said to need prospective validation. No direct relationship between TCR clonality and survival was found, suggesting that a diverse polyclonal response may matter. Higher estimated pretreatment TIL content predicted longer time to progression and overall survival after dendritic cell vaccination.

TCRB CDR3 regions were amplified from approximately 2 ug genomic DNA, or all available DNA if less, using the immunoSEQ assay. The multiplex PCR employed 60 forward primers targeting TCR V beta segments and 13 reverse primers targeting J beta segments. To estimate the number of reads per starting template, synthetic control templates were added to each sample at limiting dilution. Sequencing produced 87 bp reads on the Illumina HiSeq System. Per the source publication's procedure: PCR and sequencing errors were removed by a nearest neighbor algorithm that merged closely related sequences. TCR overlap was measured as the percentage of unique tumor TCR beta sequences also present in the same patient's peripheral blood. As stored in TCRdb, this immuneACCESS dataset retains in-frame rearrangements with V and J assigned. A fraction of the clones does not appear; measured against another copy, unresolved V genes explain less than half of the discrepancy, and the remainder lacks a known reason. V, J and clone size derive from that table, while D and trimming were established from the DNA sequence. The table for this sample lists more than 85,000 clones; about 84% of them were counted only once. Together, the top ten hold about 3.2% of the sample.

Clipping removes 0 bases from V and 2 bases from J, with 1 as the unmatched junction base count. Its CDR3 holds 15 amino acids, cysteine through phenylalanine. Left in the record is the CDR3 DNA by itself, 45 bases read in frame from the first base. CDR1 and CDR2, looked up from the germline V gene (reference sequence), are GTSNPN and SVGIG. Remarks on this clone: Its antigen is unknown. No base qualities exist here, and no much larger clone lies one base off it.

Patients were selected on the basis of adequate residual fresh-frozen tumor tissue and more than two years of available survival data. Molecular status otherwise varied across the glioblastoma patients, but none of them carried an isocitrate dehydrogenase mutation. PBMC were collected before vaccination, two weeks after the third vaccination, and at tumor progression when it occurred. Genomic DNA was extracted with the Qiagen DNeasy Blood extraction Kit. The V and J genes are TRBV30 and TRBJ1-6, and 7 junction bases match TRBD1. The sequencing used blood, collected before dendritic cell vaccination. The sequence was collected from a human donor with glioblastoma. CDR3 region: CAWSVGTAYNSPLHF. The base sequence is TGTGCCTGGAGTGTAGGGACAGCCTATAATTCACCCCTCCACTTT.